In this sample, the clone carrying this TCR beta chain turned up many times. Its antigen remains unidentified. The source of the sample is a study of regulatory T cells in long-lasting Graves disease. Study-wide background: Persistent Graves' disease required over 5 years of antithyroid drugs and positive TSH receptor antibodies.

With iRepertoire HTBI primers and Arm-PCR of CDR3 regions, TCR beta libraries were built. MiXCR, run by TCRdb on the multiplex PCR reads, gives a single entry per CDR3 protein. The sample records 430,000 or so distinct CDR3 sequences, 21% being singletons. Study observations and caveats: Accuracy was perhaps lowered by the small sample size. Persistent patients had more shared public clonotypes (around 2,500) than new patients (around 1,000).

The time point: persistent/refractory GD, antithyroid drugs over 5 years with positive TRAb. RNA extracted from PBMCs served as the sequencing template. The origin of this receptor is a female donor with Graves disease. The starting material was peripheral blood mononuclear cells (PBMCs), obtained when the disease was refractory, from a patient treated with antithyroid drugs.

CDR3 amino acids: CASSASTWWGNQPQHF. The CDR3 region has the DNA TGTGCCAGCAGTGCGTCGACCTGGTGGGGCAATCAGCCCCAGCATTTT. The chain employs TRBV6-1 and TRBJ1-5; D gene ambiguous. CDR3 length equals 16 residues. Germline assignment: CDR1 MNHNS and CDR2 SASEGT. Trimming pared 4 bases from V and 2 bases from J, leaving 15 bases between.